This passage covers 30 T cell receptor beta chains from one sample sequenced in a study of CD8+CD57+ T cells in acquired aplastic anemia listed by TCRdb under 2018. Flow cytometry had shown CD8+CD57+ cell expansion in the patients selected for sequencing. Sequenced on an Illumina HiSeq 2000. Genomic DNA was used as template for profiling of TCR beta VDJ combinations and CDR3 sequences. TCRdb passed the public sequencing reads through fastp at Q25 and MiXCR, retaining productive beta sequences. CDR3 protein duplicates are merged, each entry listing the most common genes and DNA. The sample has 200,000 to 250,000 distinct CDR3 sequences on record, under 55% of them singletons. The top ten clonotypes cover approximately 20% of the sample. Sample: sorted CD4+, CD8+, or CD8+CD57+ T cells (not recorded which) from PBMCs. Source of these receptors: a human donor with aplastic anemia.

The rearrangement links TRBV12-3 or TRBV12-4 to TRBJ2-3, with TRBD2 matching over 10 bases. The ends lost 7 bases at V and 5 bases at J; junction bases unmatched: 15. The CDR3 length is 17 residues. The CDR3 DNA reads TGTGCCAGCAACCAGAGGGGCAGCGGGGGGGCAGGAGATACGCAGTATTTT. Amino acid sequence: CASNQRGSGGAGDTQYF.

This clonotype appeared many times. CDR3 loop: CASSPGRGQNEKLFF. In nucleotides, the CDR3 is TGTGCCAGCAGTCCGGGCCGGGGACAGAATGAAAAACTGTTTTTT. The rearrangement uses TRBV25-1 and TRBJ1-4, with 7 bases lining up with TRBD1. CDR3 length: 15 amino acids. Trimming removed 5 bases from V and 5 bases from J; junction bases left unmatched: 8. Germline CDR1 and CDR2: MGHDK and SYGVNS.

With respect to this clonotype: The junction shows a germline mismatch at one end, possibly a read error. The rearrangement links TRBV12-3 or TRBV12-4 to TRBJ1-4, with D possibly matching TRBD1 (6 bases). This CDR3 is built from 16 residues. The CDR3 coding sequence is TGTGCCAGCAGTTTAGGGACAGTCGCAACTAATGAAAGACTGTTTTTT. Amino acid sequence: CASSLGTVATNERLFF.

As regards this clonotype: At one of its ends the junction is not consistent with the germline gene, which may arise from a read error. J is TRBJ1-2 and V is TRBV7-9; D not certain. The CDR3 totals 13 residues. Germline CDR1 and CDR2: SEHNR and FQNEAQ (reference sequence). The CDR3 nucleotides are TGTGCCAGCAGCTTAGTGCAGAACTACGGCTACACCTTC. Amino acids: CASSLVQNYGYTF.

V and J are TRBV7-9 and TRBJ2-7, with D uncertain. V was clipped by 1 base and J by 4 bases, with 8 bases between them. CDR1 and CDR2 (germline): SEHNR, FQNEAQ (reference sequence). The CDR3 is 13 amino acids. CDR3 loop: CASSLEGGYEQYF. The CDR3 region has the DNA TGTGCCAGCAGCTTAGAGGGCGGATACGAGCAGTACTTC.

The gene calls are TRBV12-3 or TRBV12-4 and TRBJ2-7, with D possibly being TRBD1 (5 bases). Trimming took off 4 bases at V and 1 base at J, with 11 bases between the two ends. This CDR3 is 14 amino acids long. CDR3 sequence: CASSSTQGSYEQYF. CDR3 coding DNA: TGTGCCAGCAGTTCTACCCAGGGATCCTACGAGCAGTACTTC.

This clonotype was observed at least ten times. The chain has TRBV6-5 and TRBJ2-1; 10 nucleotides agree with TRBD2. This CDR3 is built from 15 residues. Germline-derived CDR1 and CDR2 are MNHEY and SVGAGI. V lost 4 bases to trimming and J lost 4 bases; unmatched junction nucleotides: 4. CDR3 DNA sequence: TGTGCCAGCAGTTTAACTAGCGGGACATACAATGAGCAGTTCTTC. Amino acid sequence: CASSLTSGTYNEQFF.

This clonotype was counted ten times or more. Relative to the germline gene, one junction end is altered; a read error may explain this. V is TRBV2 and J is TRBJ1-2; 9 nucleotides agree with TRBD1. This CDR3 is built from 14 residues. Germline V lookup: CDR1 SNHLY, CDR2 FYNNEI. The CDR3 DNA is TGTGCCAGCAGAGAAGGGGACAGGGCTTATGGCTACACCTTC. Translated: CASREGDRAYGYTF.

The chain has TRBV20-1 and TRBJ1-4, with 9 bases identical to TRBD1. This CDR3 comprises 14 residues. Germline lookup yields CDR1 DFQATT and CDR2 SNEGSKA (reference sequence). Trimming cost V 1 base and J 7 bases; bases outside gene matches: 4. CDR3 protein: CSARVRQGGEKLFF. The CDR3 coding sequence is TGCAGTGCTAGAGTTCGACAGGGGGGTGAAAAACTGTTTTTT.

The chain has TRBV7-9 and TRBJ2-7; 11 bases agree with TRBD1. The CDR3 sequence is 17 residues long. Germline CDR1 reads SEHNR; CDR2 reads FQNEAQ (reference sequence). V lost 3 bases, J lost 3 bases, and 10 bases stayed unmatched. In DNA form, the CDR3 reads TGTGCCAGCAGCTTCCGGACAGGGGGCGGAATCTACTACGAGCAGTACTTC. Its protein product is CASSFRTGGGIYYEQYF.

This clonotype was observed a handful of times. At one boundary the junction diverges from the germline segment, which might be a read error. V usage is TRBV5-1 and J usage is TRBJ2-3; 10 nucleotides line up with TRBD2. The length of the CDR3 is 15 residues. Germline V gene data show CDR1 as SGHRS and CDR2 as YFSETQ. CDR3 nucleotide sequence: TGCGCCAGCAGCTGGAGCGGGGGGGCGACAGATACGCGGTATTTT. Translating it yields CASSWSGGATDTRYF.

The chain couples TRBV19 to TRBJ1-6; 7 bases are shared with TRBD1. The CDR3 has 17 residues. Trimming cost V 7 bases and J 9 bases; bases outside gene matches: 18. CDR1 and CDR2 (germline): LNHDA, SQIVND (reference sequence). CDR3 protein: CASTQSTGRNPSSPLHF. In DNA, the CDR3 is TGTGCCAGTACCCAATCGACAGGGCGCAACCCGAGTTCACCCCTCCACTTT.

The genes are TRBV15 and TRBJ2-7; TRBD1 matches 8 bases. The J segment lost 5 bases and the V segment lost 2 bases, leaving 8 bases of the junction unmatched. CDR3 length: 15 amino acids. Germline CDR1 reads LNHNV; CDR2 reads YYDKDF (reference sequence). The CDR3 here is CATSRQGALRNEQYF. The DNA of the CDR3 is TGTGCCACCAGCAGACAGGGGGCCCTTCGGAACGAGCAGTACTTC.

DNA of the CDR3: TGCGCCAGCAGGACAGGGGTTAGCTCACCCCTCCACTTT. Protein: CASRTGVSSPLHF. This chain links TRBV10-2 with TRBJ1-6; 8 positions agree with TRBD1. J gave up 10 bases and V 6 bases, and 5 bases lay outside the gene matches. Germline CDR1 is WSHSY and CDR2 is SAAADI. The CDR3 runs to 13 residues.

The chain employs TRBV10-2 and TRBJ1-2, with no clear D. The V end was cut by 3 bases, the J end by 2 bases, with 13 bases between. The CDR3 has 15 amino acids. Germline values: CDR1 WSHSY, CDR2 SAAADI. CDR3 nucleotides: TGCGCCAGCAGTGAACGAGGGCGGCGAAACTATGGCTACACCTTC. This translates into CASSERGRRNYGYTF.

The chain is built from TRBV2 and TRBJ1-2; 8 nucleotides align to TRBD1. The V and J ends lost 6 bases and 4 bases, in that order; junction bases with no gene match: 10. This CDR3 has 15 residues. In germline, CDR1 is SNHLY, CDR2 FYNNEI. DNA for the CDR3: TGTGCCAGCAGCCAGCGGACCGGGACAGGCTATGGCTACACCTTC. It is translated as CASSQRTGTGYGYTF.

The table lists this clonotype with a count of one. The chain recombines TRBV29-1 with TRBJ2-7, with D hard to call. Trimming took 1 base from V and 0 from J, leaving 1 base between them. CDR3 length: 11 residues. Looked up from germline, CDR1 is SQVTM and CDR2 is ANQGSEA. CDR3 in DNA: TGCAGCGTTGAAGCCTCCTACGAGCAGTACTTC. Encoded protein: CSVEASYEQYF.

This chain connects TRBV5-1 to TRBJ1-4, with unresolved D. The V end was cut by 0 bases, the J end by 3 bases, with 6 bases between. This CDR3 region has 14 residues. The germline V gene encodes CDR1 SGHRS and CDR2 YFSETQ. CDR3 region: CASSLDSANEKLFF. For the CDR3, the DNA is TGCGCCAGCAGCTTGGACAGTGCTAATGAAAAACTGTTTTTT.

This clonotype was seen ten or more times. The chain carries TRBV19 and TRBJ2-1; 12 bases agree with TRBD2. The germline V gene has CDR1 LNHDA and CDR2 SQIVND (reference sequence). Unmatched junction bases numbered 21, after V lost 5 bases and J lost 7 bases. This CDR3 region has 20 residues. The CDR3 region is CASSPGRASGGARGANEQFF. The CDR3 nucleotides read TGTGCCAGTAGTCCGGGCCGGGCTAGCGGGGGGGCCAGGGGAGCGAATGAGCAGTTCTTC.

This clonotype was detected a few times. The chain uses TRBV5-5 and TRBJ2-3; tentative D call: TRBD1 (5 bases). This CDR3 has 16 residues. The germline gives CDR1 SGHKS, CDR2 YYEKEE (reference sequence). V was shortened by 0 bases and J by 0 bases, with 11 bases between the two germline ends. Here the CDR3 reads CASSLGGSSSTDTQYF. In nucleotides, the CDR3 is TGTGCCAGCAGCTTGGGGGGCAGTTCTAGCACAGATACGCAGTATTTT.

The sample holds one count of this clonotype. Just one base apart from a much larger clone, this may be a read error. This chain joins TRBV20-1 and TRBJ1-1, with D uncertain. Trimming took off 0 bases at V and 3 bases at J, with 17 bases between the two ends. Germline assignment: CDR1 DFQATT and CDR2 SNEGSKA (reference sequence). This CDR3 comprises 16 residues. CDR3 region: CSARENGGSMDTEAFF. As DNA, the CDR3 is TGCAGTGCTAGAGAGAACGGAGGGTCCATGGACACTGAAGCTTTCTTT.

This clonotype was seen ten or more times. This chain links TRBV6-6 with TRBJ2-5; 7 positions agree with TRBD1. This CDR3 is 14 amino acids long. Trimming took 2 bases from V and 2 from J; bases not matched to a gene: 2. Germline CDR1 MNHNY, CDR2 SVGAGI (reference sequence). As DNA, the CDR3 is TGTGCCAGCAGTTACCCAGGGGGACAAGAGACCCAGTACTTC. It yields the protein CASSYPGGQETQYF.

CDR3 amino acids: CASSTRGETQYF. The CDR3 bases are TGTGCCAGCAGTACCCGGGGAGAGACCCAGTACTTC. The chain links TRBV12-3 or TRBV12-4 to TRBJ2-5, with D tentatively TRBD2 (5 bases). The CDR3 spans 12 residues. Between the trimmed V and J ends, which lost 5 bases and 4 bases, there was a span of 8 bases.

The chain links TRBV15 to TRBJ1-5; D not resolved. The CDR3 spans 15 residues. V lost 2 bases and J 5 bases, leaving 13 bases between the germline ends. Germline V gene lookup returns CDR1 LNHNV and CDR2 YYDKDF (reference sequence). The CDR3 coding sequence is TGTGCCACCAGCAGACTCGAGGGAGTGGATCAGCCCCAGCATTTT. It is translated as CATSRLEGVDQPQHF.

This clonotype was detected ten times or more. V gene TRBV5-1 combines with J gene TRBJ2-3; possible D gene TRBD1, 6 bases. From germline, CDR1 is SGHRS and CDR2 YFSETQ. Between the trimmed V and J ends, which lost 5 bases and 3 bases, there was a span of 13 bases. There are 14 residues in the CDR3. The CDR3 DNA sequence: TGCGCCAGCAGTCGGGACATTGGGACAGATACGCAGTATTTT. Translation: CASSRDIGTDTQYF.

This clonotype was seen ten or more times. The chain couples TRBV9 to TRBJ2-7; 11 nucleotides align to TRBD2. Trimming removed 2 bases from V and 7 bases from J; junction bases left unmatched: 5. Germline V CDR1 and CDR2: SGDLS, YYNGEE. This CDR3 is 14 amino acids long. The CDR3 sequence: CASSVSGGAEEQYF. CDR3 coding DNA: TGTGCCAGCAGCGTTAGCGGGGGGGCCGAGGAGCAGTACTTC.

This chain joins TRBV29-1 and TRBJ1-5; possible D gene TRBD1, 6 bases. This CDR3 comprises 13 residues. V was clipped by 8 bases and J by 4 bases, with 15 bases between them. Per the germline V gene, CDR1 is SQVTM and CDR2 is ANQGSEA. The CDR3 sequence: CSTGTNPNQPQHF. The CDR3 region has the DNA TGCAGCACTGGGACAAACCCTAATCAGCCCCAGCATTTT.

This clonotype occurred a few times. Possible read error: a much larger clone is one base away. The V gene is TRBV9, the J gene TRBJ2-1; no clear D gene. The CDR3 runs to 15 residues. CDR1 SGDLS and CDR2 YYNGEE come from the germline V gene. The CDR3 protein is CASSLRTSSYDEQFF. In nucleotides, the CDR3 is TGTGCCAGCAGCCTCCGGACGAGCTCCTACGATGAGCAGTTCTTC.

Turning to this clonotype: This sequence may be a read error, since a much larger clone differs from it by one base. The genes are TRBV5-4 and TRBJ2-5, with TRBD2 matching 11 bases. There are 18 residues in the CDR3. The germline CDR1 and CDR2 sequences are SGHNT and YYREEE (reference sequence). The CDR3 bases are TGTGCCAGCAGCTTGGCCGCCTCCCTAGCGGGGGGCGGGGAGACCCGGTACTTC. Translating gives CASSLAASLAGGGETRYF.

This clonotype came up many times. The rearrangement links TRBV4-1 to TRBJ1-1, with D possibly TRBD1 on 6 matching bases. Germline CDR1 reads MGHRA; CDR2 reads YSYEKL. The CDR3 has 16 residues. Trimming took off 2 bases at V and 7 bases at J, with 20 bases between the two ends. CDR3 sequence: CASSQRGEGGRSEAFF. In nucleotides, the CDR3 is TGCGCCAGCAGCCAAAGGGGTGAGGGGGGCAGGAGTGAAGCTTTCTTT.